These 10 T cell receptor beta chains were sequenced from one sample in a study of OX40 agonist ivuxolimab in advanced cancers. The assay was immunoSEQ multiplex PCR, and TCRdb's table has in-frame clones only and misses some. The sample lists just under 80,000 clones, 80% to 90% occurring once. The sequenced sample was CD4+ or CD8+ T cells sorted from blood, obtained in a trial of the OX40 agonist ivuxolimab. These receptors came from an adult with an advanced solid tumor such as melanoma, head and neck, liver or kidney cancer.

This clone appeared a few times. This chain links TRBV7-6 with TRBJ2-3; tentative D call: TRBD1 (6 bases). The germline gives CDR1 SGHVS, CDR2 FNYEAQ. This CDR3 is built from 15 residues. V was pared by 3 bases and J by 0 bases, with 10 bases between. The CDR3 DNA reads TGTGCCAGCAGCTTTGGGACATCTAGCACAGATACGCAGTATTTT. As protein: CASSFGTSSTDTQYF.

J is TRBJ2-7 and V is TRBV5-5, with TRBD1 identical over 10 bases. Germline V CDR1 and CDR2: SGHKS, YYEKEE (reference sequence). This CDR3 has 14 residues. The ends lost 4 bases at V and 4 bases at J; junction bases unmatched: 5. The CDR3 spells CASSGTGAWYEQYF. The CDR3 DNA is TGTGCCAGCAGCGGGACAGGGGCTTGGTACGAGCAGTACTTC.

The chain combines TRBV20-1 with TRBJ2-1; D call uncertain. CDR3 length: 11 amino acids. From germline, CDR1 is DFQATT and CDR2 SNEGSKA (reference sequence). V was cut by 2 bases and J by 7 bases, with 6 bases left in between. DNA of the CDR3: TGCAGTGCTAGAAGGGCGAATGAGCAGTTCTTC. Residues: CSARRANEQFF.

The rearrangement uses TRBV7-6 and TRBJ2-5; 12 bases agree with TRBD2. This CDR3 has 17 residues. After removal of 6 bases from V and 0 bases from J, the junction contained 8 bases not matched to a gene. Germline CDR1 is SGHVS and CDR2 is FNYEAQ. CDR3 region: CASRLGLAGGYQETQYF. CDR3 sequence (DNA): TGTGCCAGCAGGCTAGGGCTAGCGGGGGGGTACCAAGAGACCCAGTACTTC.

The rearrangement links TRBV4-2 to TRBJ2-5; 11 bases agree with TRBD1. Germline V gene lookup returns CDR1 LGHNA and CDR2 YNFKEQ. The CDR3 spans 15 residues. Trimming cost V 4 bases and J 5 bases; bases outside gene matches: 6. CDR3 nucleotides: TGTGCCAGCAGCCCCGGGACAGGGGGTATGGAGACCCAGTACTTC. Translating it yields CASSPGTGGMETQYF.

This clone was observed a single time. J is TRBJ1-2 and V is TRBV19; a weak D match, TRBD1 (5 bases). CDR1 is LNHDA, CDR2 SQIVND, per germline (reference sequence). CDR3 length: 14 residues. With 4 bases removed from V and 4 bases from J, the gap between germline ends came to 13 bases. As DNA, the CDR3 is TGTGCCAGTAGTAGCCGGGACGGTTCCTATGGCTACACCTTC. This sequence encodes CASSSRDGSYGYTF.

The chain carries TRBV9 and TRBJ1-1, with no clear D. Germline CDR1 is SGDLS and CDR2 is YYNGEE. The ends were cut back, 0 bases at V and 3 bases at J, with 12 bases in the middle. This CDR3 is built from 15 residues. Here the CDR3 reads CASSVESQPYTEAFF. CDR3 bases: TGTGCCAGCAGCGTAGAATCTCAGCCTTACACTGAAGCTTTCTTT.

The rearrangement uses TRBV7-8 and TRBJ2-1; unclear D gene. Trimming took off 1 base at V and 3 bases at J, with 7 bases between the two ends. CDR3 size: 14 residues. CDR1 is SGHVS and CDR2 is FQNEAQ in the germline V gene. For the CDR3, the DNA is TGTGCCAGCAGCTTAGGGACGGTCTACAATGAGCAGTTCTTC. This gives the protein CASSLGTVYNEQFF.

This sequence joins TRBV28 and TRBJ1-5; D is unclear. The CDR3 runs to 11 residues. V was pared by 8 bases and J by 3 bases, with 5 bases between. The germline V gene has CDR1 MDHEN and CDR2 SYDVKM. The CDR3 coding sequence is TGTGCCAGCGGCCTCAATCAGCCCCAGCATTTT. It encodes CASGLNQPQHF.

The CDR3 DNA is TGTGCCAGCTCACCGGGATTCCAAGAGACCCAGTACTTC. Amino acid sequence: CASSPGFQETQYF. The chain employs TRBV18 and TRBJ2-5; D gene ambiguous. The germline V and J ends were trimmed by 3 bases and 1 base, with 6 bases remaining between them. The CDR3 is 13 amino acids. From germline, CDR1 is KGHSH and CDR2 LQKENI.